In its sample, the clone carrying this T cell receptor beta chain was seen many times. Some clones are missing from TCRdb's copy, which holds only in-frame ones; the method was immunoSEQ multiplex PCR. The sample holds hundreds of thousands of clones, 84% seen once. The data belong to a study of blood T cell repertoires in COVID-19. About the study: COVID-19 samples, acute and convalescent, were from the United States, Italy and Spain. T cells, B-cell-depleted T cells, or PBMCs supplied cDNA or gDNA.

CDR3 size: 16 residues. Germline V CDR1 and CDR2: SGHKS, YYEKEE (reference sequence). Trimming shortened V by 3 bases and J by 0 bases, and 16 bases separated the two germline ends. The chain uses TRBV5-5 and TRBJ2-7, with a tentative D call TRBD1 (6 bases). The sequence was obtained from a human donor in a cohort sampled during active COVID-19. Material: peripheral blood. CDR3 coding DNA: TGTGCCAGCAGCTCTTCTTACAGGGATAGCTCCTACGAGCAGTACTTC. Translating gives CASSSSYRDSSYEQYF.